This entry is about one T cell receptor beta chain. What it recognizes is unknown. This sample stems from a study of OX40 agonist ivuxolimab in advanced cancers. Study-wide points: Some nonresponders also had low normalized T-cell clonal expansion.

Sequencing used immunoSEQ multiplex PCR; TCRdb keeps in-frame clones, though not all of them. This table holds 15,000 to 25,000 clones, about two thirds found once. V lost 3 bases and J lost 0, with 12 bases in between. Germline CDR1 WSHSY, CDR2 SAAADI. The CDR3 spans 16 residues. This clonotype was sampled from an adult with an advanced solid tumor such as melanoma, head and neck, liver or kidney cancer. Material: CD4+ or CD8+ T cells sorted from blood, obtained in a trial of the OX40 agonist ivuxolimab. This chain links TRBV10-2 with TRBJ1-5; D remains ambiguous. The CDR3 coding sequence is TGCGCCAGCAGTGATCGGCAGGCGCATAGCAATCAGCCCCAGCATTTT. Encoded protein: CASSDRQAHSNQPQHF.